These 12 T cell receptor beta chains were sequenced from one sample in a study of T cells in Graves' hyperthyroidism and ophthalmopathy. What was amplified from RNA transcripts were TCR beta CDR3 regions. First-round RT-PCR of the TCR CDR3 relied on the HTBI primer set. TCRdb fed the multiplex PCR reads into MiXCR, producing one record per CDR3 protein. The data contain roughly 750,000 distinct CDR3 sequences, around 17% of them singletons. Sequencing was carried out using blood. Source of these receptors: a man younger than 35 with Graves' hyperthyroidism.

The chain joins TRBV6-5 to TRBJ2-7; 7 nucleotides match TRBD1. There are 15 residues in the CDR3. V shed 5 bases and J 3 bases; nucleotides not matched to a gene: 10. Germline CDR1 MNHEY, CDR2 SVGAGI. The chain's CDR3 is CASSTRDSLNYEQYF. In DNA form, the CDR3 reads TGTGCCAGCAGTACTCGGGACAGCCTAAACTACGAGCAGTACTTC.

This clonotype came up many times. The V call is TRBV7-9, the J call TRBJ2-7, with 7 bases matching TRBD2. The germline gives CDR1 SEHNR, CDR2 FQNEAQ (reference sequence). With 5 bases clipped from V and 0 bases from J, the junction kept 7 bases outside the gene matches. The CDR3 is 15 residues long. The CDR3 nucleotides are TGTGCCAGCAGCGCGGGGGTTAGGAGCTCCTACGAGCAGTACTTC. Residues: CASSAGVRSSYEQYF.

This clonotype was seen repeatedly, ten times or more. The chain recombines TRBV19 with TRBJ1-5; TRBD1 is a possible D gene (5 bases). This CDR3 contains 18 residues. Per germline, CDR1 LNHDA and CDR2 SQIVND (reference sequence). V gave up 3 bases and J gave up 0 bases, with 18 bases separating them. For the CDR3, the DNA is TGTGCCAGTAGTATCGAGGGACTCCAGGGCTATAGCAATCAGCCCCAGCATTTT. Protein product: CASSIEGLQGYSNQPQHF.

Many counts were recorded for this clonotype. V usage is TRBV28 and J usage is TRBJ2-4; D may match TRBD1 or TRBD2 (5 bases each). The CDR3 covers 14 residues. Germline loops: CDR1 MDHEN, CDR2 SYDVKM. Trimming took 4 bases from V and 0 from J, leaving 7 bases between them. The CDR3 DNA reads as TGTGCCAGCAGTTCCGGGACAGCCAAAAACATTCAGTACTTC. Translation: CASSSGTAKNIQYF.

The chain recombines TRBV20-1 with TRBJ1-3; D gene ambiguous. CDR1 DFQATT and CDR2 SNEGSKA come from the germline V gene (reference sequence). The CDR3 contains 13 residues. Between the trimmed V and J ends, which lost 3 bases and 3 bases, there was a span of 9 bases. The CDR3, as DNA: TGCAGTGCTAGGATGAACAATGGAAACACCATATATTTT. This codes for CSARMNNGNTIYF.

This clonotype appeared a few times. V usage is TRBV11-2 and J usage is TRBJ2-1; the match to TRBD2 covers 10 bases. The CDR3 is made up of 14 amino acids. The trim removed 6 bases at V and 7 bases at J, leaving 6 bases unmatched. Per the germline V gene, CDR1 is SGHAT and CDR2 is FQNNGV. The DNA for the CDR3 is TGTGCCAGCAGAACTAGCGGGGCCCGGAATGAGCAGTTCTTC. Its translation is CASRTSGARNEQFF.

This clonotype was counted between two and nine times. The rearrangement joins TRBV7-8 to TRBJ1-5; TRBD1 matches at 7 bases. Germline V CDR1 and CDR2: SGHVS, FQNEAQ. J was trimmed by 4 bases and V by 5 bases; bases with no gene match: 8. The CDR3 extends over 15 amino acids. This CDR3 reads CASSVRGRANQPQHF. CDR3 sequence (DNA): TGTGCCAGCAGCGTAAGGGGGCGCGCGAATCAGCCCCAGCATTTT. Together with reference TRBV7-8 and TRBJ1-5, the CDR3 gives the full variable domain: GAGVSQSPRYKVAKRGQDVALRCDPISGHVSLFWYQQALGQGPEFLTYFQNEAQLDKSGLPSDRFFAERPEGSVSTLKIQRTQQEDSAVYLCASSVRGRANQPQHFGDGTRLSIL.

There are many counts of this clonotype. The rearrangement uses TRBV12-3 or TRBV12-4 and TRBJ1-1, with a weak D call TRBD1 (6 bases). The CDR3 sequence is 13 residues long. V was trimmed by 6 bases and J by 3 bases, leaving 11 bases between them. CDR3 DNA sequence: TGTGCCAGCAGGTACGGACAGTACACTGAAGCTTTCTTT. Amino acids: CASRYGQYTEAFF.

Concerning this clonotype itself: One end of the junction does not line up with germline, which may come from a read error. The chain has TRBV12-3 or TRBV12-4 and TRBJ1-5; D is uncertain. This CDR3 comprises 14 residues. The CDR3 nucleotides read TGTGCCGGCAGTTTGGTTGGGGTGAATCAGCCCCAGCATTTT. The encoded protein is CAGSLVGVNQPQHF.

V and J are TRBV20-1 and TRBJ2-1; D is undetermined. V lost 1 base and J lost 6, with 7 bases in between. From germline, CDR1 is DFQATT and CDR2 SNEGSKA (reference sequence). The CDR3 sequence is 12 residues long. The CDR3 coding sequence is TGCAGTGCTAGAGTGGCTAGCAATGAGCAGTTCTTC. It translates to CSARVASNEQFF.

The chain recombines TRBV14 with TRBJ2-3; 8 bases line up with TRBD1. Germline V gene lookup returns CDR1 SGHDN and CDR2 FVKESK. This CDR3 is 17 amino acids long. V shed 0 bases, J shed 1 base, and the junction held 6 bases outside the gene matches. The chain's CDR3 is CASSQDRTGLRTDTQYF. In DNA, the CDR3 is TGTGCCAGCAGCCAAGATAGGACAGGGCTTCGCACAGATACGCAGTATTTT. The variable domain in full, completed from reference TRBV14 and TRBJ2-3, reads EAGVTQFPSHSVIEKGQTVTLRCDPISGHDNLYWYRRVMGKEIKFLLHFVKESKQDESGMPNNRFLAERTGGTYSTLKVQPAELEDSGVYFCASSQDRTGLRTDTQYFGPGTRLTVL.

The chain couples TRBV11-2 to TRBJ2-5; TRBD2 matches at 7 bases. CDR3 length: 16 residues. After removal of 4 bases from V and 4 bases from J, the junction contained 12 bases not matched to a gene. From germline, CDR1 is SGHAT and CDR2 FQNNGV. The chain's CDR3 is CASSSGTTNTLETQYF. The CDR3 nucleotides read TGTGCCAGCAGCTCCGGGACTACCAATACACTAGAGACCCAGTACTTC.